This T cell receptor beta chain was documented in a study of identical twins. V dropped 0 bases and J dropped 6; count of bases not matched to a gene: 10. This CDR3 is built from 16 residues. CDR1 MNHEY and CDR2 SVGAGI come from the germline V gene. Template switching (which added a universal primer site) was used, and cDNA carried unique molecular identifiers. TCRdb itself ran the 5' RACE reads through MiXCR, one entry per CDR3 protein. Among 500,000 to 600,000 distinct CDR3 sequences listed, about 20% were seen once. This clonotype has only a few counts. These data are also associated with another study on T cells expressing NK-cell markers. Per that study: The eight sequenced donors comprised seven who were HCMV-seropositive and one who was seronegative. Leadership of the CD3+CD56-NKG2C+ fraction also belonged to these clonotypes in a handful of donors.

This rearrangement joins TRBV6-5 to TRBJ1-2, with 7 bases lining up with TRBD1. This clonotype was obtained from a woman between 18 and 30 years old in good health. The sample was CD4+ T cells sorted from blood. DNA of the CDR3: TGTGCCAGCAGTTACTCGATGAACAGGGGAATTAATGGCTACACCTTC. Translating it yields CASSYSMNRGINGYTF.